One T cell receptor (beta chain) is described in this entry. The antigen it binds to is not known. The input lacks base qualities; no much larger clone sits a single base away. The CDR3 regions of human TCRbeta chains were analyzed by immunosequencing. Per the authors' processing: Repertoire TCRs were checked for matches against a reference library of SARS-CoV-2-specific TCRs that had been generated using the MIRA antigen-specificity platform. Breadth was defined as the fraction of unique TCRs that were SARS-CoV-2-associated. Depth was defined as the fraction of total T cells that were SARS-CoV-2-associated. Each spike-specific TCR was assigned to its reactive spike region and to a CD4 or CD8 class using the MIRA data. Log10-transformed breadth and depth values were compared by one-way ANOVA with Sidak's multiple comparisons tests. In TCRdb, the immuneACCESS table is reduced to in-frame sequences with V and J assigned. These tables do not hold every clone; where another copy was compared, an unresolved V gene accounts for under half, and the others remain unexplained. V and J calls and clone size follow that table, whereas D and trimming were derived from the DNA. A total of 150,000 or so clones appear in this sample, about 93% of them only once. Clones ranked in the top ten supply under 2% of the sample.

The time point label on this specimen signifies: baseline before first vaccination. Samples from vaccinated people were obtained from the UK trials COV001 and COV002, which included a single-blind randomized controlled phase 2/3 trial of AZD1222 (ChAdOx1 nCoV-19) in healthy adults. For TCRbeta chain sequencing, PBMC samples from trial participants were taken at day 0 and at day 28 after the second dose. This entry belongs to a study of T cell responses to AZD1222 COVID-19 vaccine (dated by TCRdb to about 2021). Broadly, across the study: AZD1222 recipients given second doses at about 4 weeks or at about 12 weeks were pooled, since spike-specific TCR depth and breadth were not found to differ between the two schedules. TCR sequencing was performed for 230 to 250 trial participants, of whom about 200 were given two doses of AZD1222 and around 26 were given two doses of MenACWY control vaccine. Trial participants were enrolled by age into subgroups of 18-55, 56-69 and 70-plus years, and around 150, 28 and 57 TCR-sequenced participants, respectively, were included in these subgroups.

Broader findings and caveats from the paper: CD4 TCRs associated with the vaccine covered the entire spike protein, and the dominant responses were in regions 160-218 and 743-854. Nearly half of unique spike-specific TCRs reportedly recognized epitopes outside regions mutated in the B.1.351 and B.1.1.7 variants. Because no day 14 peak-response samples were available, repertoires were characterized only after the peak T cell response. Conclusions about previously exposed vaccinees are limited, since just five or six AZD1222 recipients were seropositive for SARS-CoV-2 at baseline. In the small 56-69-year group, the increase in depth fell short of significance, most likely because of low power. After two AZD1222 doses, spike-specific TCR breadth and depth were significantly higher than at day 0 and than in MenACWY recipients. Participants were mostly white British and included more females than males, and it was suggested by the authors that clonal diversity may have been underestimated.

The sequence came from an adult in good health. This sample comprised peripheral blood, obtained on day 0 of AZD1222 vaccination.

The CDR3 corresponds to CASSFSLGEGYTF. The nucleotide sequence reads TGTGCCAGCAGTTTCTCACTGGGGGAAGGCTACACCTTC. The chain was built from TRBV12-3 or TRBV12-4 and TRBJ1-2, with TRBD1 perhaps the D gene, on 5 matching bases. V is shortened by 3 bases, J by 8 bases, and the region joining them spans 13 bases. The CDR3, from cysteine to phenylalanine, totals 13 residues. Only CDR3 DNA is held: 39 bases, read in frame from base 1.